What follows describes a single TCR beta chain. CDR1 and CDR2 (germline): SNHLY, FYNNEI. V shed 3 bases and J 11 bases; nucleotides not matched to a gene: 9. This CDR3 region has 14 residues. Authors' processing steps: The assay estimated nucleated cells by amplifying reference gene primers. The method was immunoSEQ multiplex PCR; TCRdb's version includes in-frame clones alone and lacks a portion of them. Clone size and V and J calls were adopted from that table, with D and trimming inferred from the DNA. Found here are 250,000 to 300,000 clones, around 90% of them singletons; the top ten hold roughly 1.1%. This sample is drawn from a study of blood T cell repertoires in COVID-19.

The sequencing input was PBMCs or T cells enriched from blood (not recorded which). The genes are TRBV2 and TRBJ1-5; 8 bases map to TRBD1. This receptor was taken from a woman in her 30s who had recovered from COVID-19. The CDR3 protein is CASSDRDRPSAQHF. The DNA of the CDR3 is TGTGCCAGCAGTGACCGGGACAGGCCATCGGCCCAGCATTTT.